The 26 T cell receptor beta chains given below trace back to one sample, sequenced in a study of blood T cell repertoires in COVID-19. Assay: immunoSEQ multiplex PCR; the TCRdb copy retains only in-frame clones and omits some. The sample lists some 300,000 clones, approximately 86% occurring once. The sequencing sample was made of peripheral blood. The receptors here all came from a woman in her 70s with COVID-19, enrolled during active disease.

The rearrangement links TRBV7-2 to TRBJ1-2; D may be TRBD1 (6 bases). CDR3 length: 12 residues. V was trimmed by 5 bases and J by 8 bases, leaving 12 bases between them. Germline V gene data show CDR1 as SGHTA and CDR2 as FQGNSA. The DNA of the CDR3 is TGTGCCAGCAGCCCTGACAGGTTGGGCTACACCTTC. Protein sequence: CASSPDRLGYTF.

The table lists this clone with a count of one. The CDR3, as DNA: TGTGCCAGCAGTTTACTCCAGGGGGCCTACAATGAGCAGTTCTTC. Protein sequence: CASSLLQGAYNEQFF. The chain couples TRBV28 to TRBJ2-1, with 7 bases identical to TRBD1. V dropped 2 bases and J dropped 2; count of bases not matched to a gene: 3. This CDR3 is built from 15 residues. The germline V gene has CDR1 MDHEN and CDR2 SYDVKM.

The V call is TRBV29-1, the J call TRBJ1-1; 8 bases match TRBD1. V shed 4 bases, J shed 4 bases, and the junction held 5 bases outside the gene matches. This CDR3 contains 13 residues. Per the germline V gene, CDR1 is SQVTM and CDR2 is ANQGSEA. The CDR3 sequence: CSVGQGRGTEAFF. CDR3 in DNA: TGCAGCGTTGGACAGGGGAGAGGCACTGAAGCTTTCTTT.

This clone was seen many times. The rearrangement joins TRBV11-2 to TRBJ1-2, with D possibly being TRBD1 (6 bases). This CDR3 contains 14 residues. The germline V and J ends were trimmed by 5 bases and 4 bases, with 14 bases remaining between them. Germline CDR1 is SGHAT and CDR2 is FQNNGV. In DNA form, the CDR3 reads TGTGCCAGCAGCCCTCGACAGGTTCCCTATGGCTACACCTTC. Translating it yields CASSPRQVPYGYTF.

CDR3 DNA sequence: TGTGCCAGCAGCTTAGTAGCGGGGGGTGTTTACGAGCAGTACTTC. Translated, it gives CASSLVAGGVYEQYF. The V and J genes are TRBV7-9 and TRBJ2-7; 10 nucleotides line up with TRBD2. Germline CDR1 and CDR2: SEHNR and FQNEAQ (reference sequence). The CDR3 extends over 15 amino acids. V trimming: 1 base; J trimming: 4 bases; junction bases outside the gene matches: 4.

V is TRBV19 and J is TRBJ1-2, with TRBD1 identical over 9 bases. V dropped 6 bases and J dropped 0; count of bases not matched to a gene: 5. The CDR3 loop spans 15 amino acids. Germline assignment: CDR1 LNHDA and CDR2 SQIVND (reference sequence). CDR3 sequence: CASRGGQGANYGYTF. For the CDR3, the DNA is TGTGCCAGTAGAGGGGGACAGGGAGCTAACTATGGCTACACCTTC.

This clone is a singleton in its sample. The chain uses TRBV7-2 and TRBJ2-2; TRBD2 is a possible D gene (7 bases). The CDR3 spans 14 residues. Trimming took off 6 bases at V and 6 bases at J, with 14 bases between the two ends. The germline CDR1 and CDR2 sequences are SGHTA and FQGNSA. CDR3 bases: TGTGCCAGCAGAGGGGGGGCCGCTCCCGGGGAGCTGTTTTTT. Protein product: CASRGGAAPGELFF.

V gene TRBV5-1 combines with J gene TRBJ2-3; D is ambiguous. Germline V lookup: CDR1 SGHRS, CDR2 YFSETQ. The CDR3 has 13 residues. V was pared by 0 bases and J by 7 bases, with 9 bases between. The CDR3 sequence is CASSLGGAYTQYF. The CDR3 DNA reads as TGCGCCAGCAGCTTGGGAGGTGCCTATACGCAGTATTTT.

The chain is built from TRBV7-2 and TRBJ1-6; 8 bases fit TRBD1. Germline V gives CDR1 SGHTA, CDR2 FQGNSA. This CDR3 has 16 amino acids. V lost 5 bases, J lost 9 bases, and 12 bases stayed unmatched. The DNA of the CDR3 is TGTGCCAGCAGCCCCAGGCGCCAGGGGGCAGGTTCACCCCTCCACTTT. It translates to CASSPRRQGAGSPLHF.

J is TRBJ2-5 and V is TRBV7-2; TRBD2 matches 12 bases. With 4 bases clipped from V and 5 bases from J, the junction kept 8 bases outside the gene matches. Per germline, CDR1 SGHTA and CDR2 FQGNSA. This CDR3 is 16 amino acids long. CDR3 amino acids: CASSSMLAGGVETQYF. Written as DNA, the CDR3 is TGTGCCAGCAGCTCAATGCTAGCGGGGGGGGTGGAGACCCAGTACTTC.

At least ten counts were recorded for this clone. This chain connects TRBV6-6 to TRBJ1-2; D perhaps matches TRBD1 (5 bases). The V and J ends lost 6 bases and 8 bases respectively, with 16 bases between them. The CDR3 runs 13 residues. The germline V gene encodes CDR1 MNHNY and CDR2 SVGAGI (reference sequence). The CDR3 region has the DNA TGTGCCAGCAGCCGCACTGCCGCAGGGGGCTACACCTTC. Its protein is CASSRTAAGGYTF.

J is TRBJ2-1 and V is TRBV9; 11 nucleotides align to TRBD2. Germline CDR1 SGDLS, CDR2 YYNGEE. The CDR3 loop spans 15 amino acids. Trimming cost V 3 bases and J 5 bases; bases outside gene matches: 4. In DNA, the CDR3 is TGTGCCAGCAGCGGATGGACTAGCGGGCACAATGAGCAGTTCTTC. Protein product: CASSGWTSGHNEQFF.

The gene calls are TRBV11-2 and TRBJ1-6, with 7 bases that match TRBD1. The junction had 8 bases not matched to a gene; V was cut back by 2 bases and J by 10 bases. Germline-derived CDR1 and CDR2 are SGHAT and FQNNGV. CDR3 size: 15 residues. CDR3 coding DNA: TGTGCCAGCAGCTTATATCCCCGGGACAGCTCACCCCTCCACTTT. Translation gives CASSLYPRDSSPLHF.

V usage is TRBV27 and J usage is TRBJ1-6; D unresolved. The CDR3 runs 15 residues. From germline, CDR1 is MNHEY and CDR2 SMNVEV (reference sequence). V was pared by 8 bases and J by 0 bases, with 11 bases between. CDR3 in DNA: TGTGCCAGCCAGGAGGCGAACTCCTATAATTCACCCCTCCACTTT. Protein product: CASQEANSYNSPLHF.

This CDR3 reads CASSPGQWDEQYF. The CDR3 nucleotides read TGTGCCAGCAGCCCGGGACAGTGGGACGAGCAGTACTTC. The chain is built from TRBV11-3 and TRBJ2-7; 7 bases align to TRBD1. This CDR3 contains 13 residues. Germline values: CDR1 SGHNT, CDR2 YENEEA. V lost 5 bases to trimming and J lost 5 bases; unmatched junction nucleotides: 6.

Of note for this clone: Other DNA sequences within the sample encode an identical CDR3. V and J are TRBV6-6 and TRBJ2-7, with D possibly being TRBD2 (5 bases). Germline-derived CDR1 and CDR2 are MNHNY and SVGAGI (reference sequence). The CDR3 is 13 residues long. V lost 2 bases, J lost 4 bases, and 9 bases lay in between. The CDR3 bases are TGTGCCAGCAGTTACAGCGGTGTATACGAGCAGTACTTC. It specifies CASSYSGVYEQYF.

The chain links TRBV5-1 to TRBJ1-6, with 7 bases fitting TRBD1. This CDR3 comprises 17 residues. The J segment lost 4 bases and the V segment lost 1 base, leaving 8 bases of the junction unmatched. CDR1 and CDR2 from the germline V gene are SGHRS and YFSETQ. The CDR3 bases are TGCGCCAGCAGCTTGCACCCAGGGGGAGGATATAATTCACCCCTCCACTTT. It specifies CASSLHPGGGYNSPLHF. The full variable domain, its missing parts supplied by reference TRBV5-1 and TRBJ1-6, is KAGVTQTPRYLIKTRGQQVTLSCSPISGHRSVSWYQQTPGQGLQFLFEYFSETQRNKGNFPGRFSGRQFSNSRSEMNVSTLELGDSALYLCASSLHPGGGYNSPLHFGNGTRLTVT.

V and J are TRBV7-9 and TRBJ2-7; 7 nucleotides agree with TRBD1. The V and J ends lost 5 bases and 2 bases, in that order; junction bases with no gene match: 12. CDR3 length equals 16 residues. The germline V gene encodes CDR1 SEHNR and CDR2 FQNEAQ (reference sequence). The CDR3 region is CASSPRLTTGTYEQYF. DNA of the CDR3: TGTGCCAGCAGCCCCCGACTAACGACAGGGACCTACGAGCAGTACTTC.

CDR3 protein: CASSQAGGGTQYF. In nucleotides, the CDR3 is TGTGCCAGCAGCCAAGCCGGGGGGGGTACGCAGTATTTT. V is TRBV14 and J is TRBJ2-3; 8 nucleotides match TRBD2. This CDR3 is built from 13 residues. V lost 1 base and J lost 8; bases outside the gene matches: 2. The V gene's germline CDR1 is SGHDN and CDR2 FVKESK.

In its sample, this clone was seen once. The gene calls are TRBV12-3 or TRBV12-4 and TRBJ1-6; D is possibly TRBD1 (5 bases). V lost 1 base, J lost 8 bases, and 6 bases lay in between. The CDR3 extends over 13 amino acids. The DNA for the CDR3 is TGTGCCAGCAGTTTAGTAGGGGATTCACCCCTCCACTTT. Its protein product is CASSLVGDSPLHF.

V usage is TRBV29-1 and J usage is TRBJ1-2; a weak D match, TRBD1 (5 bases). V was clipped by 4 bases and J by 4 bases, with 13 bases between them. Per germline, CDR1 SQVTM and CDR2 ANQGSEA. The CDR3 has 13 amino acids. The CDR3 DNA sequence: TGCAGCGTTGTGGGGGGAGGGTCCTATGGCTACACCTTC. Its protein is CSVVGGGSYGYTF.

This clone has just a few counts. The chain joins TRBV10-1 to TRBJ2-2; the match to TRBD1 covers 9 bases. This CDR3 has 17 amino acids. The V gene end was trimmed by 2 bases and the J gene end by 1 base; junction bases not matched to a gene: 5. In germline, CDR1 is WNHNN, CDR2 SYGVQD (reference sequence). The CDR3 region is CASSESWTGENTGELFF. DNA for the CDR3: TGCGCCAGCAGTGAGAGCTGGACAGGGGAGAACACCGGGGAGCTGTTTTTT.

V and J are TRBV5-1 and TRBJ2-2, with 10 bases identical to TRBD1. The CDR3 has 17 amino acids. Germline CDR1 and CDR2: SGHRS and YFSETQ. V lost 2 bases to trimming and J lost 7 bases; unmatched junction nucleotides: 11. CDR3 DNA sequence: TGCGCCAGCAGCTTCGGACAGGGGGTGACTAGCGTCGGGGAGCTGTTTTTT. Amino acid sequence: CASSFGQGVTSVGELFF.

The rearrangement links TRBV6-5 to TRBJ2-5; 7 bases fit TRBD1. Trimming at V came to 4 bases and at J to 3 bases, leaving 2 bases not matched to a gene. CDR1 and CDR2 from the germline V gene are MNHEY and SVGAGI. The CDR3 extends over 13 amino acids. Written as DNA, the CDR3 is TGTGCCAGCAGTTCCGGACAGGAAGAGACCCAGTACTTC. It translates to CASSSGQEETQYF.

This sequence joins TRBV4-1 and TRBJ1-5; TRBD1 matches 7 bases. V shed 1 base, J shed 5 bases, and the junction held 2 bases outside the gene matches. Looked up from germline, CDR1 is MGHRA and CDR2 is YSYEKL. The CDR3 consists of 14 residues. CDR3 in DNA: TGCGCCAGCAGCCAAGGGACAGGCGATCAGCCCCAGCATTTT. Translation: CASSQGTGDQPQHF.

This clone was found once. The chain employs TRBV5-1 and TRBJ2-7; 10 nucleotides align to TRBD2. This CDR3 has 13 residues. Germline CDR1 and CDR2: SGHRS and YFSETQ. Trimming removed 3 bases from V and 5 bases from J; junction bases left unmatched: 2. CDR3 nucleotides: TGCGCCAGCAGCTGGGGGACTAGCGACGAGCAGTACTTC. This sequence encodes CASSWGTSDEQYF.